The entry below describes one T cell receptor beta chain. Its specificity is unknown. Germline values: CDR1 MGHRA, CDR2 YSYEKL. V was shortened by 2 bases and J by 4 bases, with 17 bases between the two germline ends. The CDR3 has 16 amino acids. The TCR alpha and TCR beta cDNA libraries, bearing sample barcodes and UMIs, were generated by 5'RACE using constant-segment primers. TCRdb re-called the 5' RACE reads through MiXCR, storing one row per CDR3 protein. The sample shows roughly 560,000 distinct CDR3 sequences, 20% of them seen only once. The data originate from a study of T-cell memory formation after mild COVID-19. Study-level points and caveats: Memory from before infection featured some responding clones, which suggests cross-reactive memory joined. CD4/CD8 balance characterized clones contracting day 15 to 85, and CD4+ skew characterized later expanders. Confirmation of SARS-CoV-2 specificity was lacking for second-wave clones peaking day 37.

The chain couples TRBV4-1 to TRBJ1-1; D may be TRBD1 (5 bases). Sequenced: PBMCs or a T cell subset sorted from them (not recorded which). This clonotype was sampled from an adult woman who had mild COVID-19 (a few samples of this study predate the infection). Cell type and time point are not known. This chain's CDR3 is CASSQPFRGTGTEAFF. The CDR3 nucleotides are TGCGCCAGCAGCCAACCGTTTAGGGGAACAGGCACTGAAGCTTTCTTT.